Given below is one T cell receptor beta chain in context. Its antigen is not known. The data derive from a study of T cells after yellow fever vaccination. Study summary: Those fractions that held only low numbers of cells were prepared using the SMART-Seq v4 Ultra Low Input RNA kit.

TCRdb independently ran MiXCR on the 5' RACE reads; one entry per CDR3 protein. The sample holds about 510,000 distinct CDR3 sequences, 20% to 25% seen once. The CDR3 covers 15 residues. The V end was cut by 0 bases, the J end by 8 bases, with 14 bases between. Germline V CDR1 and CDR2: SGHDT, YYEEEE. Study-level findings and limits: Clones that expanded after primary vaccination mostly reappeared after the booster (just over 95% CD4, 88% CD8).

This TCR was recovered from a man aged 18 to 29 who received the YFV17D yellow fever vaccine. Here the sequenced sample was PBMCs, taken more than 20 days after the first yellow fever vaccination. This chain connects TRBV5-6 to TRBJ1-4; a possible D gene is TRBD1 (5 bases). CDR3 in amino acids: CASSLVTRRGEKLFF. The CDR3 region has the DNA TGTGCCAGCAGCTTGGTGACGCGGCGGGGGGAAAAACTGTTTTTT.